This T cell receptor beta chain came from a study of neoadjuvant anti-PD-1 for oral cavity cancer. For the study at large: Before surgery, most patients got three to four biweekly 3 mg/kg nivolumab doses. Around day 43, patients without progression received a fourth nivolumab dose before surgery. Study-level points and caveats: Pretreatment Treg/Th17 ratio correlated inversely with post-treatment tumor clonality.

This clone was counted once. Antigen: not known. This sample's time point: after neoadjuvant nivolumab, at surgical resection. PBMC libraries mostly used around 510 ng of input genomic DNA, with six replicates per sample. TCRdb's table, derived via immunoSEQ multiplex PCR, lists solely in-frame clones and lacks some. The table records 73,000 or so clones, about 88% of them present only once. The CDR3 consists of 12 residues. Trimming took off 6 bases at V and 2 bases at J, with 8 bases between the two ends. Germline V gene data show CDR1 as SQVTM and CDR2 as ANQGSEA. V is TRBV29-1 and J is TRBJ1-3; D ambiguous. The receptor comes from a person aged 40-85 years with oral cavity squamous cell carcinoma. Source: PBMCs, taken after nivolumab (anti-PD-1) treatment. CDR3 nucleotide sequence: TGCAGCGTCAGCTCGGCTGGAAACACCATATATTTT. It codes for CSVSSAGNTIYF.